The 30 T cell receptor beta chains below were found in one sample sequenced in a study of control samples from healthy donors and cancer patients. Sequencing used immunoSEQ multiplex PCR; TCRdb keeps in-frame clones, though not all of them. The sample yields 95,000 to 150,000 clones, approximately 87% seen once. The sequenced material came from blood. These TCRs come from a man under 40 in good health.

CDR3 amino acids: CASRFTNTEAFF. CDR3 DNA sequence: TGCGCCAGCAGATTTACAAACACTGAAGCTTTCTTT. V gene TRBV5-1 combines with J gene TRBJ1-1; no firm D call. The germline V gene encodes CDR1 SGHRS and CDR2 YFSETQ. V shed 5 bases and J shed 2 bases, with 7 bases lying between them. The CDR3 is 12 amino acids.

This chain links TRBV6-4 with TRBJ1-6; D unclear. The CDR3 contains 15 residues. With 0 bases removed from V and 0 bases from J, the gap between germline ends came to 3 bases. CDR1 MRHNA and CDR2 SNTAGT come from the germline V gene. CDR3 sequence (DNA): TGTGCCAGCAGTGACTCATACTCCTATAATTCACCCCTCCACTTT. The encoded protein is CASSDSYSYNSPLHF.

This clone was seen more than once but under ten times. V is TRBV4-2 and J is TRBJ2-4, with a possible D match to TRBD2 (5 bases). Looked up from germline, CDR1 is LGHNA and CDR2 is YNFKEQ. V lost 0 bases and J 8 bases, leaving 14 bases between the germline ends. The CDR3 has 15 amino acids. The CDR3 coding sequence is TGTGCCAGCAGCCAAGAATCTCTAGCTGGTTACATTCAGTACTTC. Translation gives CASSQESLAGYIQYF.

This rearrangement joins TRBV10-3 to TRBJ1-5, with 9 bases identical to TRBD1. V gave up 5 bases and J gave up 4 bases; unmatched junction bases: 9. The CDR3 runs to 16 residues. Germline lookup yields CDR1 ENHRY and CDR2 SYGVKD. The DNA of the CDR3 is TGTGCCATCAGTCCCGGGACAGGGAAAGGAAATCAGCCCCAGCATTTT. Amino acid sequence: CAISPGTGKGNQPQHF.

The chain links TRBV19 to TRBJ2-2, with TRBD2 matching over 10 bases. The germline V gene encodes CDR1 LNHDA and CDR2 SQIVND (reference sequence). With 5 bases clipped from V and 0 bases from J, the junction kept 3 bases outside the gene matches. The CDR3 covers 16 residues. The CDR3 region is CASSLAGVTNTGELFF. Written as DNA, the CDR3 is TGTGCCAGTAGTCTAGCGGGGGTTACGAACACCGGGGAGCTGTTTTTT.

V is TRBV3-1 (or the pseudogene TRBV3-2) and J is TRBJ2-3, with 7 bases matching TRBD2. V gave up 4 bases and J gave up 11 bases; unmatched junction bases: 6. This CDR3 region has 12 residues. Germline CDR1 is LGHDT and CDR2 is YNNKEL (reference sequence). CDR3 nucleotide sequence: TGTGCCAGCAGCCTTGCGGGGGAGAGGCAGTATTTT. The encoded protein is CASSLAGERQYF.

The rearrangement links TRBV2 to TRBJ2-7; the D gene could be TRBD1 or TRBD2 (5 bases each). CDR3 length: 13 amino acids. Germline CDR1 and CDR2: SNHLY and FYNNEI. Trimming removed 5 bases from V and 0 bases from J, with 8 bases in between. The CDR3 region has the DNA TGTGCCAGCAGTTGGGACGTCTCCTACGAGCAGTACGTC. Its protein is CASSWDVSYEQYV.

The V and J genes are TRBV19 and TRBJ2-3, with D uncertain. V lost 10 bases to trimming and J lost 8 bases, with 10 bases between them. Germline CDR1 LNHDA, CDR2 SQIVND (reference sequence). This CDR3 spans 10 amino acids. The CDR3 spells CATGGRTQYF. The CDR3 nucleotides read TGTGCCACGGGCGGCCGTACGCAGTATTTT.

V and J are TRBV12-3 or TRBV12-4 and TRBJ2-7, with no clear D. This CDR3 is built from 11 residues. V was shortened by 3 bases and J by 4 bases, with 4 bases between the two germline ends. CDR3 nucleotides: TGTGCCAGCAGTTTGGGGTACGAGCAGTACTTC. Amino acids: CASSLGYEQYF.

The CDR3 loop reads CASSDSGSQPQHF. The CDR3 DNA reads as TGTGCCAGCAGTGATAGCGGGAGTCAGCCCCAGCATTTT. The chain has TRBV2 and TRBJ1-5; no firm D call. The CDR3 extends over 13 amino acids. CDR1 and CDR2 from the germline V gene are SNHLY and FYNNEI. The ends were cut back, 3 bases at V and 6 bases at J, with 9 bases in the middle.

The CDR3 is CASSTRDRMNTEAFF. In DNA, the CDR3 is TGTGCCAGCAGCACCCGGGACAGGATGAACACTGAAGCTTTCTTT. The rearrangement uses TRBV7-3 and TRBJ1-1; 8 nucleotides line up with TRBD1. V trimming: 5 bases; J trimming: 0 bases; junction bases outside the gene matches: 5. Germline V gene data show CDR1 as SGHTA and CDR2 as FQGTGA. The CDR3 covers 15 residues.

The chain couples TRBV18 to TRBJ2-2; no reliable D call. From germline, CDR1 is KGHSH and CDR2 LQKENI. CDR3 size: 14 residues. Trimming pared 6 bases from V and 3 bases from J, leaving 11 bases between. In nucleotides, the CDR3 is TGTGCCAGCTCCGACCAGAGAGACACCGGGGAGCTGTTTTTT. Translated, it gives CASSDQRDTGELFF.

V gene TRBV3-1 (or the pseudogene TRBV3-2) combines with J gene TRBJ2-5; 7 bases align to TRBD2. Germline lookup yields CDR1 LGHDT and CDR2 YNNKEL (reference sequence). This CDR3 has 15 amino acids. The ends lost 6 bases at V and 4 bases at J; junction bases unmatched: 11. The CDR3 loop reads CASSLKRGMGETQYF. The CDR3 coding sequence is TGTGCCAGCAGTTTAAAGCGGGGAATGGGAGAGACCCAGTACTTC.

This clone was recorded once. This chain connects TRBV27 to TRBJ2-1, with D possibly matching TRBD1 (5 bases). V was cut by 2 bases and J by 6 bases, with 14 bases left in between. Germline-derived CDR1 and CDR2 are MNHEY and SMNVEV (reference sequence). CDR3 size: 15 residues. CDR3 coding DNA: TGTGCCAGCAGTTTAGGGCAGGGAAGGGGCAATGAGCAGTTCTTC. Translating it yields CASSLGQGRGNEQFF.

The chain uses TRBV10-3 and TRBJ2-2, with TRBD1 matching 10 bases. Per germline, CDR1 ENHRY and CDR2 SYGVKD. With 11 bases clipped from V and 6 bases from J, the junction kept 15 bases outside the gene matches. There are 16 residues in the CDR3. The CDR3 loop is CAANTPGGQGSGELFF. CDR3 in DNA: TGTGCCGCTAATACCCCCGGGGGACAGGGGTCCGGGGAGCTGTTTTTT.

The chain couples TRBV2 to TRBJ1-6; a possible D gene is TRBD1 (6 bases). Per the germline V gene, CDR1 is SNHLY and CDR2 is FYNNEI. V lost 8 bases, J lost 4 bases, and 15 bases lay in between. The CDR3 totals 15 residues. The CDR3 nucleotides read TGTGCCAGCGGCCGGACAGTATCGTATAATTCACCCCTCCACTTT. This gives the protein CASGRTVSYNSPLHF.

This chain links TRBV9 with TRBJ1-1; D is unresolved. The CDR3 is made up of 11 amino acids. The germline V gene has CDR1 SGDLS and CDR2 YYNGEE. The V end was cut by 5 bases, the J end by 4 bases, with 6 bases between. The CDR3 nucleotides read TGTGCCAGCAGGTACGGCACTGAAGCTTTCTTT. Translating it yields CASRYGTEAFF.

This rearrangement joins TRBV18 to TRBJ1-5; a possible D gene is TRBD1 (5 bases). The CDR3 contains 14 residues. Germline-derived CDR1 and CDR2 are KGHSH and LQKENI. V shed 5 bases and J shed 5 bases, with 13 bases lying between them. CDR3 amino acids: CASSADRDDQPQHF. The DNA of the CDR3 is TGTGCCAGCTCAGCAGACAGAGACGATCAGCCCCAGCATTTT.

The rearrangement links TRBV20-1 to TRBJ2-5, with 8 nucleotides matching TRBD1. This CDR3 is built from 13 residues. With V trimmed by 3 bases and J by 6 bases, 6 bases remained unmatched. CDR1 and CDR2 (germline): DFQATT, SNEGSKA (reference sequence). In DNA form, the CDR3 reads TGCAGTGCTAGTGCAGGGGGCGTACAGACCCAGTACTTC. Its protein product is CSASAGGVQTQYF.

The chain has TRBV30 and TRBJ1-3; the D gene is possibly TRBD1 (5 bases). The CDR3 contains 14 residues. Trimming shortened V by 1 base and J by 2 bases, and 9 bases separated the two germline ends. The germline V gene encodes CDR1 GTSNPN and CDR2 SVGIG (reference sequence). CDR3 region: CAWSGGSPGNTIYF. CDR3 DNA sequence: TGTGCCTGGAGTGGGGGCAGTCCTGGAAACACCATATATTTT. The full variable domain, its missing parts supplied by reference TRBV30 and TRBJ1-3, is SQTIHQWPATLVQPVGSPLSLECTVEGTSNPNLYWYRQAAGRGLQLLFYSVGIGQISSEVPQNLSASRPQDRQFILSSKKLLLSDSGFYLCAWSGGSPGNTIYFGEGSWLTVV.

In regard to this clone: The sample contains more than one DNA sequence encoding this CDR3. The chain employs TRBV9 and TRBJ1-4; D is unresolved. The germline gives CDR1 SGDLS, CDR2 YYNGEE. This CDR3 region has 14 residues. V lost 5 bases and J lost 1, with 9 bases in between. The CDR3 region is CASSVEGTNEKLFF. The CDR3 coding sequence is TGTGCCAGCAGTGTGGAGGGAACTAATGAAAAACTGTTTTTT.

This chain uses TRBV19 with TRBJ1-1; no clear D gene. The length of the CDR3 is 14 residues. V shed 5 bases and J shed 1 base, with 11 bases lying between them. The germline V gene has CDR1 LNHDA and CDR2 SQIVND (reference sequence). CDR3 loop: CASSWSSTNTEAFF. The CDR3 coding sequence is TGTGCCAGTAGTTGGTCCTCGACGAACACTGAAGCTTTCTTT. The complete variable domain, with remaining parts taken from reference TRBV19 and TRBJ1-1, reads DGGITQSPKYLFRKEGQNVTLSCEQNLNHDAMYWYRQDPGQGLRLIYYSQIVNDFQKGDIAEGYSVSREKKESFPLTVTSAQKNPTAFYLCASSWSSTNTEAFFGQGTRLTVV.

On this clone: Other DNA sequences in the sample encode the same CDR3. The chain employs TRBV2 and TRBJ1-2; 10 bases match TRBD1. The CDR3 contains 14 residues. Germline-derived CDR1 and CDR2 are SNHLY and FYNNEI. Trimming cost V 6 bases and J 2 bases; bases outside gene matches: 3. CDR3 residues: CASRGTGANYGYTF. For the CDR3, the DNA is TGTGCCAGCAGAGGGACAGGGGCCAACTATGGCTACACCTTC.

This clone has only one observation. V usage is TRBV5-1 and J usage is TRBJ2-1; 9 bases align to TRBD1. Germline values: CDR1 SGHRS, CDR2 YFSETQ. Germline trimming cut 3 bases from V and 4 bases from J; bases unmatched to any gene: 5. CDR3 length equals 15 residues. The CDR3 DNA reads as TGCGCCAGCAGCTCCGGACAGGGGCGATACAATGAGCAGTTCTTC. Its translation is CASSSGQGRYNEQFF. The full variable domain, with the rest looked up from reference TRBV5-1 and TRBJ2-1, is KAGVTQTPRYLIKTRGQQVTLSCSPISGHRSVSWYQQTPGQGLQFLFEYFSETQRNKGNFPGRFSGRQFSNSRSEMNVSTLELGDSALYLCASSSGQGRYNEQFFGPGTRLTVL.

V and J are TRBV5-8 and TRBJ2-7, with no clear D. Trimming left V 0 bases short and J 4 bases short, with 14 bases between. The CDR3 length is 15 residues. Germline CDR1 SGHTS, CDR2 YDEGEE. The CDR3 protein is CASSLAFSGFYEQYV. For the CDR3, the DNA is TGTGCCAGCAGCTTGGCCTTCTCGGGCTTTTACGAGCAGTACGTC.

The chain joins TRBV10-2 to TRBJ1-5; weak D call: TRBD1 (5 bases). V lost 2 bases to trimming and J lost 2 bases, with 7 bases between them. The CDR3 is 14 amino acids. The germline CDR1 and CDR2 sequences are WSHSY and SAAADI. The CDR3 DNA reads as TGCGCCAGCAGTGAGGGGGGAGGCAATCAGCCCCAGCATTTT. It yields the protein CASSEGGGNQPQHF.

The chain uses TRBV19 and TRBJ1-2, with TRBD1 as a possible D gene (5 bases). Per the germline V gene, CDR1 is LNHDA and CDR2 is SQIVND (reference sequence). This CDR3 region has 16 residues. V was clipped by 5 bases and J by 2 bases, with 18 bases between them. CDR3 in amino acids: CASSLSSGGGNYGYTF. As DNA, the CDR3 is TGTGCCAGTAGTCTTTCCTCAGGCGGGGGGAACTATGGCTACACCTTC.

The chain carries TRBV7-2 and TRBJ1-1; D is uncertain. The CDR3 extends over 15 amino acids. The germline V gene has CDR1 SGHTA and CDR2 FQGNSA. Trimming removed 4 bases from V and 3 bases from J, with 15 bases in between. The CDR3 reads CASSSGGSEDTEAFF. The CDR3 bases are TGTGCCAGCAGCTCAGGCGGGTCGGAGGACACTGAAGCTTTCTTT.

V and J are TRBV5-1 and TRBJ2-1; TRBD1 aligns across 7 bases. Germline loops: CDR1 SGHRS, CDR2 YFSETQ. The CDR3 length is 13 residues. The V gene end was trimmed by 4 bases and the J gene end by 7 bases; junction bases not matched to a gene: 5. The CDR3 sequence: CASSVGQRNEQFF. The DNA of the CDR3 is TGCGCCAGCAGCGTGGGACAGCGGAATGAGCAGTTCTTC.

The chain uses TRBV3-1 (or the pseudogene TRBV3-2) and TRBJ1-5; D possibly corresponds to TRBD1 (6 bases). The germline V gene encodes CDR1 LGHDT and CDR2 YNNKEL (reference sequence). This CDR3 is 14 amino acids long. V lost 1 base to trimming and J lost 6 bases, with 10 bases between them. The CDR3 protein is CASSQAGVTQPQHF. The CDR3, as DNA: TGTGCCAGCAGCCAAGCAGGGGTTACTCAGCCCCAGCATTTT.